The 20 T cell receptor beta chains listed next were all sequenced from one sample in a study of T cell responses to AZD1222 COVID-19 vaccine. Assay: immunoSEQ multiplex PCR; the TCRdb copy retains only in-frame clones and omits some. This sample has about 150,000 clones, with approximately 85% found just once. The source was peripheral blood, collected on day 0 of AZD1222 vaccination. These TCRs come from an adult in good health.

This clone showed up just a few times. The chain combines TRBV3-1 (or the pseudogene TRBV3-2) with TRBJ1-4; D remains ambiguous. Germline V gene data show CDR1 as LGHDT and CDR2 as YNNKEL (reference sequence). Trimming removed 2 bases from V and 6 bases from J, with 7 bases in between. This CDR3 has 13 amino acids. The CDR3 reads CASSQQAHEKLFF. The CDR3 DNA reads as TGTGCCAGCAGCCAACAAGCCCATGAAAAACTGTTTTTT.

The chain couples TRBV6-5 to TRBJ1-1, with unresolved D. In germline, CDR1 is MNHEY, CDR2 SVGAGI. Trimming took off 7 bases at V and 0 bases at J, with 9 bases between the two ends. The CDR3 length is 13 residues. The CDR3 nucleotides read TGTGCCAGCAACGGTCAGGTGAACACTGAAGCTTTCTTT. Translated: CASNGQVNTEAFF.

V is TRBV19 and J is TRBJ1-5; 7 nucleotides line up with TRBD1. The germline gives CDR1 LNHDA, CDR2 SQIVND (reference sequence). Trimming cost V 5 bases and J 11 bases; bases outside gene matches: 9. This CDR3 has 13 amino acids. Here the CDR3 DNA reads TGTGCCAGTAGTGCCCAGGGGGTCTTGACCCAGCATTTT. It specifies CASSAQGVLTQHF. Together with reference TRBV19 and TRBJ1-5, the CDR3 gives the full variable domain: DGGITQSPKYLFRKEGQNVTLSCEQNLNHDAMYWYRQDPGQGLRLIYYSQIVNDFQKGDIAEGYSVSREKKESFPLTVTSAQKNPTAFYLCASSAQGVLTQHFGDGTRLSIL.

The rearrangement uses TRBV19 and TRBJ1-2; the match to TRBD1 covers 8 bases. J lost 7 bases, V lost 5 bases, and 12 bases had no gene match. The CDR3 is 15 residues long. The germline gives CDR1 LNHDA, CDR2 SQIVND (reference sequence). The CDR3 nucleotides read TGTGCCAGTAGTGCCCGGACAGGGTTCCCCAGTGGCTACACCTTC. This sequence encodes CASSARTGFPSGYTF.

V usage is TRBV21-1 and J usage is TRBJ1-2; the D call TRBD1 from the table was never checked on the DNA. TRBV21-1 is reported as a pseudogene. The CDR3 is 14 amino acids. The CDR3 region has the DNA TGTGCCAGCAGCAAGGACAGGGTAGAAGGGGGCTACACCTTC. It yields the protein CASSKDRVEGGYTF.

The chain has TRBV28 and TRBJ1-6; D is ambiguous. Germline CDR1 is MDHEN and CDR2 is SYDVKM. Trimming stripped 4 bases from V and 4 bases from J, with 8 bases between. The CDR3 covers 14 residues. CDR3 DNA sequence: TGTGCCAGCAGTTCCCCAGATTATAATTCACCCCTCCACTTT. Its translation is CASSSPDYNSPLHF.

This clone was detected many times. The chain recombines TRBV6-5 with TRBJ1-2; D might be TRBD1 (5 bases). Trimming left V 8 bases short and J 6 bases short, with 13 bases between. The CDR3 runs 12 residues. Germline lookup yields CDR1 MNHEY and CDR2 SVGAGI. The CDR3 is CASLSRGDGYTF. The CDR3 bases are TGTGCCAGCCTGTCCCGGGGCGATGGCTACACCTTC.

This clone was detected a few times. The rearrangement joins TRBV6-1 to TRBJ1-1; the D is unclear. Germline CDR1 and CDR2: MNHNS and SASEGT. CDR3 size: 13 residues. The germline V and J ends were trimmed by 2 bases and 8 bases, with 12 bases remaining between them. The CDR3 DNA reads TGTGCCAGCAGTGAAATGGGATTGGACGAAGCTTTCTTT. Translated: CASSEMGLDEAFF.

This clone was recorded once. This sequence joins TRBV11-2 and TRBJ1-5, with D perhaps matching TRBD1 (5 bases). The V end lost 0 bases, the J end lost 2 bases, and 14 bases lay between the germline ends. CDR1 is SGHAT, CDR2 FQNNGV, per germline. CDR3 length equals 17 residues. The CDR3 spells CASSLEGWGDGNQPQHF. The CDR3 nucleotides are TGTGCCAGCAGCTTAGAAGGATGGGGGGATGGCAATCAGCCCCAGCATTTT.

The table lists this clone with a count of one. The CDR3 reads CASMKGLTDTQYF. The CDR3 DNA reads as TGCGCCAGCATGAAGGGGCTCACAGATACGCAGTATTTT. The V call is TRBV10-2, the J call TRBJ2-3; perhaps TRBD1 as D (5 bases). Germline assignment: CDR1 WSHSY and CDR2 SAAADI. V lost 7 bases and J 2 bases, leaving 10 bases between the germline ends. This CDR3 is 13 amino acids long.

This clone was picked up one time. The rearrangement uses TRBV29-1 and TRBJ2-5; the D is unclear. Germline-derived CDR1 and CDR2 are SQVTM and ANQGSEA. Trimming pared 0 bases from V and 4 bases from J, leaving 12 bases between. The CDR3 loop spans 14 amino acids. The CDR3 nucleotides read TGCAGCGTTGAAGAAGGGTCGGTGTTAGAGACCCAGTACTTC. Protein product: CSVEEGSVLETQYF.

The gene calls are TRBV7-9 and TRBJ1-5; perhaps TRBD1 as D (6 bases). The CDR3 has 12 residues. The germline CDR1 and CDR2 sequences are SEHNR and FQNEAQ (reference sequence). The germline V and J ends were trimmed by 5 bases and 12 bases, with 14 bases remaining between them. CDR3 amino acids: CASSVEQGLQHF. In nucleotides, the CDR3 is TGTGCCAGCAGCGTCGAACAGGGACTCCAGCATTTT.

The J gene is TRBJ1-4, the V gene TRBV9; maybe TRBD1 (5 bases). The CDR3 length is 15 residues. CDR1 SGDLS and CDR2 YYNGEE come from the germline V gene. V was clipped by 0 bases and J by 2 bases, with 8 bases between them. CDR3 loop: CASSVEGVTNEKLFF. As DNA, the CDR3 is TGTGCCAGCAGCGTAGAAGGGGTCACTAATGAAAAACTGTTTTTT.

The chain carries TRBV5-4 and TRBJ2-2; the match to TRBD2 covers 10 bases. Germline V gene sequence: CDR1 SGHNT, CDR2 YYREEE (reference sequence). The CDR3 is 16 amino acids. With V trimmed by 4 bases and J by 0 bases, 3 bases remained unmatched. The chain's CDR3 is CASSPGTSANTGELFF. DNA for the CDR3: TGTGCCAGCAGCCCTGGGACTAGCGCGAACACCGGGGAGCTGTTTTTT.

CDR3 loop: CASSQEWQGFYEQYF. In DNA, the CDR3 is TGTGCCAGCAGCCAAGAATGGCAGGGCTTCTACGAGCAGTACTTC. The chain uses TRBV3-1 (or the pseudogene TRBV3-2) and TRBJ2-7; a weak D match, TRBD1 (5 bases). Trimming took 0 bases from V and 3 from J, leaving 12 bases between them. CDR1 LGHDT and CDR2 YNNKEL come from the germline V gene (reference sequence). This CDR3 is built from 15 residues.

The chain employs TRBV4-2 and TRBJ1-1; 7 nucleotides line up with TRBD1. From germline, CDR1 is LGHNA and CDR2 YNFKEQ. This CDR3 has 14 residues. V lost 0 bases to trimming and J lost 3 bases; unmatched junction nucleotides: 1. DNA for the CDR3: TGTGCCAGCAGCCAAGAAGGGGGCCACACTGAAGCTTTCTTT. Translating it yields CASSQEGGHTEAFF.

This clone was counted once. This chain uses TRBV6-5 with TRBJ1-1; TRBD1 matches at 8 bases. This CDR3 is 14 amino acids long. Germline CDR1 and CDR2: MNHEY and SVGAGI. With 6 bases clipped from V and 0 bases from J, the junction kept 3 bases outside the gene matches. CDR3 nucleotides: TGTGCCAGCAGACCAGGGGGCCTGAACACTGAAGCTTTCTTT. Translation gives CASRPGGLNTEAFF.

The V call is TRBV4-1, the J call TRBJ1-3; perhaps TRBD1 as D (6 bases). The ends were cut back, 0 bases at V and 6 bases at J, with 12 bases in the middle. CDR3 length equals 15 residues. CDR1 MGHRA and CDR2 YSYEKL come from the germline V gene. DNA for the CDR3: TGCGCCAGCAGCCAAGATGACAGGTTAGCAAACACCATATATTTT. This sequence encodes CASSQDDRLANTIYF.

The J gene is TRBJ2-7, the V gene TRBV6-5, with D unclear. With 7 bases removed from V and 0 bases from J, the gap between germline ends came to 7 bases. This CDR3 has 12 amino acids. From germline, CDR1 is MNHEY and CDR2 SVGAGI. For the CDR3, the DNA is TGTGCCAGCACCCATGGCTCCTACGAGCAGTACTTC. This sequence encodes CASTHGSYEQYF.

The chain has TRBV2 and TRBJ1-1, with D possibly being TRBD1 (5 bases). The V end was cut by 7 bases, the J end by 2 bases, with 11 bases between. The CDR3 consists of 13 residues. Germline CDR1 is SNHLY and CDR2 is FYNNEI. The CDR3 coding sequence is TGTGCCAGCATTATAGGGGTTAACACTGAAGCTTTCTTT. Translation: CASIIGVNTEAFF.